This is a list of T cell receptor beta chains from one sample in a study of cytotoxic CD8 clonotypes in ibrutinib-treated CLL. Repertoires were generated with immunoSEQ multiplex PCR, while TCRdb's copy carries only in-frame clones and drops some. This table holds about 39,000 clones, about 70% found once. Source: PBMCs, taken at disease progression, from a patient treated with ibrutinib. These receptors were taken from a human donor with chronic lymphocytic leukemia. The CDR3 runs from the conserved cysteine through the conserved F or W. D genes are given only for firm matches. Size values are once, few and many counts, or a class for expanded clones, and some rows have none.

V gene,D gene,J gene,clone size,CDR3 protein,CDR3 DNA
TRBV6-1,-,TRBJ2-1,-,CASSPGPFSYNEQFF,TGTGCCAGCAGTCCTGGCCCTTTCTCCTACAATGAGCAGTTCTTC
TRBV15,-,TRBJ1-2,-,CATSRDHGDGGYTF,TGTGCCACCAGCAGAGATCATGGGGACGGTGGCTACACCTTC
TRBV18,TRBD1,TRBJ2-7,-,CASSRGQGPSYEQYF,TGTGCCAGCTCACGCGGACAGGGCCCCTCCTACGAGCAGTACTTC
TRBV5-1,-,TRBJ2-7,-,CASSLAVDKGWDYEQYF,TGCGCCAGCAGCTTGGCAGTAGACAAGGGATGGGATTACGAGCAGTACTTC
TRBV30,TRBD1,TRBJ1-5,few,CAWSVTTGDQPQHF,TGTGCCTGGAGTGTAACGACAGGGGATCAGCCCCAGCATTTT
TRBV30,-,TRBJ1-1,-,CAWSVMDTTEAFF,TGTGCCTGGAGTGTAATGGACACCACTGAAGCTTTCTTT
TRBV7-8,TRBD2,TRBJ2-3,-,CASSLHPGLAGPRPDTQYF,TGTGCCAGCAGCTTACACCCTGGACTAGCGGGGCCCCGACCAGATACGCAGTATTTT
TRBV4-2,TRBD2,TRBJ2-7,-,CASSRLLAGMDEQYF,TGTGCCAGCAGCCGTTTACTAGCGGGTATGGACGAGCAGTACTTC
TRBV7-2,-,TRBJ1-5,-,CASSLGRSNQPQHF,TGTGCCAGCAGCTTAGGAAGAAGCAATCAGCCCCAGCATTTT
TRBV19,-,TRBJ1-4,-,CASSIEGGRGEKLFF,TGTGCCAGTAGTATAGAGGGAGGACGGGGGGAAAAACTGTTTTTT
TRBV4-1,-,TRBJ2-7,-,CASSQDPQGWYEQYF,TGCGCCAGCAGCCAAGATCCCCAGGGGTGGTACGAGCAGTACTTC
TRBV11-3,TRBD2,TRBJ2-3,-,CASSKFRAGGSTDTQYF,TGTGCCAGCAGCAAATTCCGAGCGGGGGGTAGCACAGATACGCAGTATTTT